This entry lists 23 T cell receptor beta chains sequenced from one sample in a study of cytomegalovirus exposure and HLA in healthy donors (dated by TCRdb to 2015 to 2018). The method was the immunoSEQ multiplex PCR assay. For the multiplex PCR, a mixture combining 60 forward primers for TCR Vbeta segments and 13 reverse primers for TCR Jbeta segments was used. TCRdb's version of the immuneACCESS table is confined to in-frame rearrangements and falls short of the full clone set. An unresolved V gene accounts for under half of the shortfall where checked; the remainder is of unknown origin. The sample has 130,000 to 150,000 clones on record, 73% of them singletons. The ten largest clones add up to 1% to 1.5% of the sample. Source material: PBMCs. These TCRs come from a woman between 40 and 55 years old in good health and CMV-seronegative.

The table lists this clone with a count of one. This chain uses TRBV5-1 with TRBJ1-2; no definite D call. The V gene lost 3 bases and the J gene lost 3 bases, with 12 bases spanning the gap. Germline loops: CDR1 SGHRS, CDR2 YFSETQ. This CDR3 comprises 14 residues. The CDR3 coding sequence is TGCGCCAGCAGCTGGAGGACGGATGACTATGGCTACACCTTC. It is translated as CASSWRTDDYGYTF.

The J gene is TRBJ1-2, the V gene TRBV28, with 7 bases lining up with TRBD1. J gave up 1 base and V 5 bases, and 7 bases lay outside the gene matches. Germline V gene sequence: CDR1 MDHEN, CDR2 SYDVKM. The CDR3 runs to 15 residues. The CDR3 DNA reads TGTGCCAGCAGTCGGGGACAGATTTATAACTATGGCTACACCTTC. Protein product: CASSRGQIYNYGYTF.

The CDR3 DNA reads as TGTGCCAGCAGCCAATTGGGAGGGACCCCCAATAATTCACCCCTCCACTTT. It codes for CASSQLGGTPNNSPLHF. The genes are TRBV4-2 and TRBJ1-6, with a tentative D call TRBD1 (5 bases). This CDR3 region has 17 residues. Deletions cut 2 bases from V and 5 bases from J, with 16 bases between. The germline V gene encodes CDR1 LGHNA and CDR2 YNFKEQ.

The V gene is TRBV6-5, the J gene TRBJ2-2; tentative D call: TRBD1 (5 bases). V gave up 0 bases and J gave up 3 bases, with 8 bases separating them. The germline gives CDR1 MNHEY, CDR2 SVGAGI. CDR3 length equals 15 residues. CDR3 amino acids: CASSYSATDTGELFF. The DNA of the CDR3 is TGTGCCAGCAGTTACTCAGCGACAGACACCGGGGAGCTGTTTTTT.

The chain recombines TRBV7-8 with TRBJ1-1; the D is unclear. There are 16 residues in the CDR3. Germline V gene sequence: CDR1 SGHVS, CDR2 FQNEAQ. V lost 5 bases and J 1 base, leaving 17 bases between the germline ends. The CDR3 sequence is CASSPLYAAENTEAFF. The DNA for the CDR3 is TGTGCCAGCAGCCCACTGTACGCGGCGGAGAACACTGAAGCTTTCTTT.

The sample holds one count of this clone. The chain employs TRBV7-9 and TRBJ2-1; no clear D. V was shortened by 0 bases and J by 10 bases, with 4 bases between the two germline ends. CDR1 and CDR2 (germline): SEHNR, FQNEAQ (reference sequence). This CDR3 spans 11 amino acids. CDR3 coding DNA: TGTGCCAGCAGCTTAGCAAGCGAGCAGTTCTTC. The encoded protein is CASSLASEQFF.

V usage is TRBV5-1 and J usage is TRBJ1-1, with D unresolved. Trimming pared 0 bases from V and 0 bases from J, leaving 9 bases between. Germline V gene lookup returns CDR1 SGHRS and CDR2 YFSETQ. CDR3 length: 15 amino acids. For the CDR3, the DNA is TGCGCCAGCAGCTTGGCCAACGGGTTGAACACTGAAGCTTTCTTT. This encodes CASSLANGLNTEAFF.

The chain joins TRBV7-3 to TRBJ2-1; 7 bases agree with TRBD1. J was trimmed by 5 bases and V by 2 bases; bases with no gene match: 6. Germline loops: CDR1 SGHTA, CDR2 FQGTGA. The length of the CDR3 is 15 residues. The CDR3 DNA sequence: TGTGCCAGCAGCTTAGAGGGGACAGCAGACAATGAGCAGTTCTTC. Translated, it gives CASSLEGTADNEQFF.

V usage is TRBV15 and J usage is TRBJ1-5, with TRBD1 matching 10 bases. The J segment lost 5 bases and the V segment lost 5 bases, leaving 6 bases of the junction unmatched. Germline loops: CDR1 LNHNV, CDR2 YYDKDF (reference sequence). This CDR3 contains 15 residues. The CDR3 region has the DNA TGTGCCACCAGCGACGACAGGGGGCTTTATCAGCCCCAGCATTTT. As protein: CATSDDRGLYQPQHF.

A single count supports this clone. V gene TRBV6-1 combines with J gene TRBJ1-2; perhaps TRBD1 as D (5 bases). CDR1 is MNHNS, CDR2 SASEGT, per germline. This CDR3 is built from 14 residues. V gave up 2 bases and J gave up 6 bases, with 13 bases separating them. The CDR3 DNA reads as TGTGCCAGCAGTGAAATTGGGGCCCTTGATGGCTACACCTTC. Encoded protein: CASSEIGALDGYTF.

The chain uses TRBV28 and TRBJ1-2, with a weak D call TRBD1 (6 bases). Germline V lookup: CDR1 MDHEN, CDR2 SYDVKM. The CDR3 runs 17 residues. Deletions cut 6 bases from V and 2 bases from J, with 22 bases between. The CDR3 spells CASSPYPDRTGNYGYTF. The CDR3 bases are TGTGCCAGCAGCCCTTATCCCGACAGGACTGGGAACTATGGCTACACCTTC.

The gene calls are TRBV10-3 and TRBJ2-5; possibly TRBD2 for D (7 bases). The DNA end lines up better with TRBJ2-7; the J call may be wrong. This CDR3 comprises 14 residues. Looked up from germline, CDR1 is ENHRY and CDR2 is SYGVKD. The CDR3 coding sequence is TGTGCCATCAGTGAGTCGGGGGGGGCTCGCGAGCAGTACTTC. It codes for CAISESGGAREQYF.

This clone has just a few counts. J is TRBJ1-1 and V is TRBV7-2; D gene unclear. Looked up from germline, CDR1 is SGHTA and CDR2 is FQGNSA. V was cut by 4 bases and J by 6 bases, with 12 bases left in between. The CDR3 is 13 residues long. CDR3 DNA sequence: TGTGCCAGCAGCTCAGTCGCGGTGGCTGAAGCTTTCTTT. As protein: CASSSVAVAEAFF.

This sequence joins TRBV28 and TRBJ2-5; 13 bases map to TRBD2. The CDR3 consists of 14 residues. CDR1 and CDR2 (germline): MDHEN, SYDVKM. J lost 2 bases, V lost 6 bases, and 0 bases had no gene match. The CDR3 DNA reads TGTGCCAGCAGGACTAGCGGGAGGCAAGAGACCCAGTACTTC. Encoded protein: CASRTSGRQETQYF. The variable domain in full, completed from reference TRBV28 and TRBJ2-5, reads DVKVTQSSRYLVKRTGEKVFLECVQDMDHENMFWYRQDPGLGLRLIYFSYDVKMKEKGDIPEGYSVSREKKERFSLILESASTNQTSMYLCASRTSGRQETQYFGPGTRLLVL.

The CDR3: CASSEAWDYRTDTQYF. Written as DNA, the CDR3 is TGTGCCAGCAGTGAAGCGTGGGACTACCGCACAGATACGCAGTATTTT. The chain joins TRBV2 to TRBJ2-3; 7 bases match TRBD2. Germline V gene lookup returns CDR1 SNHLY and CDR2 FYNNEI. The trim removed 0 bases at V and 1 base at J, leaving 4 bases unmatched. This CDR3 has 16 residues.

The chain recombines TRBV7-6 with TRBJ2-1; 8 nucleotides line up with TRBD1. V shed 1 base, J shed 9 bases, and the junction held 5 bases outside the gene matches. This CDR3 comprises 14 residues. CDR1 and CDR2 (germline): SGHVS, FNYEAQ. The CDR3 region is CASSLEAGGPEQFF. CDR3 coding DNA: TGTGCCAGCAGCTTAGAAGCAGGGGGCCCTGAGCAGTTCTTC.

The J gene is TRBJ2-5, the V gene TRBV10-3; TRBD2 agrees at 7 bases. Trimming took 5 bases from V and 1 from J; bases not matched to a gene: 4. Germline CDR1 is ENHRY and CDR2 is SYGVKD. The CDR3 runs to 14 residues. Here the CDR3 reads CAISTLAVQETQYF. DNA for the CDR3: TGTGCCATCAGTACTCTAGCGGTCCAAGAGACCCAGTACTTC.

The chain couples TRBV2 to TRBJ2-2; 7 nucleotides line up with TRBD1. The CDR3 is 13 amino acids. With V trimmed by 6 bases and J by 7 bases, 5 bases remained unmatched. Germline V lookup: CDR1 SNHLY, CDR2 FYNNEI. This CDR3 is CASSNRGGGELFF. The CDR3 DNA sequence: TGTGCCAGCAGCAACAGGGGTGGCGGGGAGCTGTTTTTT.

The V and J genes are TRBV27 and TRBJ2-3; D is possibly TRBD2 (6 bases). The germline V gene encodes CDR1 MNHEY and CDR2 SMNVEV (reference sequence). V lost 5 bases and J lost 6, with 27 bases in between. The CDR3 totals 18 residues. The CDR3 nucleotides are TGTGCCAGCAGTCTAGACTCTTTTGTGCGGGGTAATTCCGATACGCAGTATTTT. This sequence encodes CASSLDSFVRGNSDTQYF.

This clone occurred a few times. The CDR3 DNA follows: TGCGCCAGCAGCTTGGTTCGGGATTTGAACACTGAAGCTTTCTTT. Its translation: CASSLVRDLNTEAFF. V usage is TRBV5-1 and J usage is TRBJ1-1; the D is unclear. Germline-derived CDR1 and CDR2 are SGHRS and YFSETQ. This CDR3 contains 15 residues. The ends were cut back, 0 bases at V and 0 bases at J, with 9 bases in the middle.

This clone has a handful of counts. The rearrangement uses TRBV4-3 and TRBJ1-1; 7 nucleotides agree with TRBD1. V shed 0 bases and J 1 base; nucleotides not matched to a gene: 8. This CDR3 is 17 amino acids long. Germline CDR1 and CDR2: LGHNA and YSLEER. This chain's CDR3 is CASSQDTLTGTNTEAFF. CDR3 sequence (DNA): TGCGCCAGCAGCCAAGATACCCTGACAGGGACGAACACTGAAGCTTTCTTT.

The chain recombines TRBV5-1 with TRBJ2-2; TRBD1 matches at 9 bases. Germline loops: CDR1 SGHRS, CDR2 YFSETQ. This CDR3 comprises 17 residues. V lost 0 bases and J lost 1; bases outside the gene matches: 4. CDR3 in amino acids: CASSLAPGQGNTGELFF. In nucleotides, the CDR3 is TGCGCCAGCAGCTTGGCGCCGGGACAGGGGAACACCGGGGAGCTGTTTTTT. The full variable domain, rest sourced from reference TRBV5-1 and TRBJ2-2, is KAGVTQTPRYLIKTRGQQVTLSCSPISGHRSVSWYQQTPGQGLQFLFEYFSETQRNKGNFPGRFSGRQFSNSRSEMNVSTLELGDSALYLCASSLAPGQGNTGELFFGEGSRLTVL.

The rearrangement uses TRBV6-6 and TRBJ2-5; 7 bases match TRBD2. Looked up from germline, CDR1 is MNHNY and CDR2 is SVGAGI (reference sequence). The CDR3 spans 15 residues. Germline trimming cut 2 bases from V and 3 bases from J; bases unmatched to any gene: 6. CDR3 region: CASSYGTGLKETQYF. The CDR3 DNA follows: TGTGCCAGCAGTTACGGAACGGGACTAAAAGAGACCCAGTACTTC.